A single T cell receptor (beta chain) is shown here with its context. The authors' processing: For nucleated cells, counts were estimated from reference gene primer amplification. TCRdb keeps only in-frame clones here, not all; method: immunoSEQ multiplex PCR. V and J calls and clone size are as listed in that table; D and trimming were resolved from the DNA. The data show fewer than 700,000 clones, 85% to 90% seen once. The data were taken from a study of blood T cell repertoires in COVID-19. Looking at the study overall: In each case, the material was cDNA or gDNA derived from T cells, B-cell-depleted T cells, or PBMCs.

Between the trimmed V and J ends, which lost 4 bases and 3 bases, there was a span of 10 bases. Per germline, CDR1 SGHDT and CDR2 YYEEEE. The CDR3 has 13 amino acids. V is TRBV5-6 and J is TRBJ1-2; a possible D gene is TRBD1 (5 bases). Sequencing was carried out using peripheral blood. The receptor comes from a woman between 50 and 59 years old with COVID-19, enrolled during active disease. CDR3 DNA: TGTGCCAGCAGCACCCAGGGTTACTATGGCTACACCTTC. This encodes CASSTQGYYGYTF. The whole variable domain, remainder taken from reference TRBV5-6 and TRBJ1-2, is DAGVTQSPTHLIKTRGQQVTLRCSPKSGHDTVSWYQQALGQGPQFIFQYYEEEERQRGNFPDRFSGHQFPNYSSELNVNALLLGDSALYLCASSTQGYYGYTFGSGTRLTVV.